This is a list of T cell receptor beta chains from one sample in a study of patients and donors after allogeneic stem cell transplantation. TCRdb re-called the RT-PCR reads with MiXCR, one entry per CDR3 protein. The sample comprises some 960,000 distinct CDR3 sequences, about 20% of which are singletons, and roughly 6.4% rests with the top ten. The material sequenced was blood, either unsorted or a sorted T cell fraction (not recorded which). The receptor set was obtained from a human donor who was either an allogeneic HSCT recipient or a stem cell or donor lymphocyte infusion donor (not recorded which). It is not recorded whose cells these are; they may come from a transplant donor. The CDR3 runs from the conserved cysteine through the conserved F or W. D genes are given only for firm matches. Size is omitted from some rows. Given values are once, few, many or a class for expanded clones.

D	V	J	size	DNA	CDR3
TRBD1	TRBV5-1	TRBJ1-2	few	TGCGCCAGCAGCGCCGGTCTTGGGACAGGTCATGGCTACACCTTC	CASSAGLGTGHGYTF
TRBD2	TRBV5-1	TRBJ2-5	few	TGCGCCAGCAGCTTGGTTTTTGGTAGCGGGAGTTCCCAAGAGACCCAGTACTTC	CASSLVFGSGSSQETQYF
NA	TRBV20-1	TRBJ2-1	NA	TGCAGTGCTAGGTCTTCCCTCTCCTACAATGAGCAGTTCTTC	CSARSSLSYNEQFF
NA	TRBV5-6	TRBJ2-3	few	TGTGCCAGCAGCCCGGGGGGCCGGTTTCCAGATACGCAGTATTTT	CASSPGGRFPDTQYF
TRBD2	TRBV9	TRBJ2-7	NA	TGTGCCAGCAGCCACGGGACTAGCGGTGGATACGAGCAGTACTTC	CASSHGTSGGYEQYF
TRBD1	TRBV20-1	TRBJ2-5	few	TGCAGTGCTAGCCCCAGGACAGGGAGGCAAGAGACCCAGTACTTC	CSASPRTGRQETQYF
TRBD2	TRBV20-1	TRBJ2-1	few	TGCAGTGCTAGACCCTCGGGGACTAGCGGCGGACTCGGTCAGTTCTTC	CSARPSGTSGGLGQFF
TRBD2	TRBV20-1	TRBJ2-7	few	TGCAGTGCGGGGGGGGAGGTCGAGCAGTACTTC	CSAGGEVEQYF
TRBD1	TRBV20-1	TRBJ2-1	few	TGCAGTGCCAAAGGGACAGATTCCTACAATGAGCAGTTCTTC	CSAKGTDSYNEQFF
TRBD1	TRBV14	TRBJ1-1	few	TGTGCCAGCAGCCAAGATTATAGGACAGGGGCGATGAACACTGAAGCTTTCTTT	CASSQDYRTGAMNTEAFF
NA	TRBV20-1	TRBJ1-5	NA	TGCAGTGCTCCTCCGGGTCAGCCCCAGCATTTT	CSAPPGQPQHF
NA	TRBV5-1	TRBJ2-1	NA	TGCGCCAGCAGCTTGGGGCTACTCGTTAGGGTGGCCTACAATGAGCAGTTCTTC	CASSLGLLVRVAYNEQFF
TRBD1	TRBV20-1	TRBJ2-7	NA	TGCAGTGCTAGAGGGACAGGCGCACGCGAGCAGTACTTC	CSARGTGAREQYF
NA	TRBV2	TRBJ2-2	NA	TGTGCCAGCACGGAGGATGTGGCCGGGGAGCTGTTTTTT	CASTEDVAGELFF
NA	TRBV5-1	TRBJ2-1	few	TGCGCCAGCAGCGCCTCTTCATACGAGCAGTTCTTC	CASSASSYEQFF
NA	TRBV27	TRBJ2-4	few	TGTGCCAGCAGTAAACAGGGTACAGCCAAAAACATTCAGTACTTC	CASSKQGTAKNIQYF
TRBD2	TRBV15	TRBJ2-1	NA	TGTGCCACCAGCAGAGATCGAGTGGCTAGCGGGGGGCGAAGCTCCTACAATGAGCAGTTCTTC	CATSRDRVASGGRSSYNEQFF
NA	TRBV27	TRBJ1-4	many	TGTGCCAGCAGTTTTCGTTGGGAGGAAAAACTGTTTTTT	CASSFRWEEKLFF
NA	TRBV7-9	TRBJ1-6	NA	TGTGCCAGCAGCTCACAGGACTCCTATAATTCACCCCTCCACTTT	CASSSQDSYNSPLHF
TRBD1	TRBV5-1	TRBJ1-2	NA	TGCGCCAGCAGCTTGGAGGACAGGGTTAACTATGGCTACACCTTC	CASSLEDRVNYGYTF
NA	TRBV7-8	TRBJ2-7	NA	TGTGCCAGCAGCTTAAGGATACCGAGGGGCCTAACCTACGAGCAGTACTTC	CASSLRIPRGLTYEQYF
NA	TRBV20-1	TRBJ2-3	NA	TGCAGTGCTAGAGGACAGAGAGGTACGCAGTATTTT	CSARGQRGTQYF
NA	TRBV6-5	TRBJ1-5	NA	TGTGCCAGCAGTTACGCGGTCAAGGCGAGCAATCAGCCCCAGCATTTT	CASSYAVKASNQPQHF
NA	TRBV7-2	TRBJ1-3	NA	TGTGCCAGCAGCTTAATCGGGACACCTCAAGGGAACACCATATATTTT	CASSLIGTPQGNTIYF
NA	TRBV12-3/TRBV12-4	TRBJ2-1	NA	TGTGCCAGCAGTCCTCTGCGCGCTGAGCAGTTCTTC	CASSPLRAEQFF
NA	TRBV7-7	TRBJ2-1	many	TGTGCCAGCAGCTTAGTGCGCTCATCAGGAGAGCAGTTCTTC	CASSLVRSSGEQFF
NA	TRBV5-1	TRBJ2-4	NA	TGCGCCAGCAGCTTGGGGACAGATTTAGCCAAAAACATTCAGTACTTC	CASSLGTDLAKNIQYF
NA	TRBV12-3/TRBV12-4	TRBJ1-2	NA	TGTGCCAGCAGCGCCTTTGGGACGCCTGATGGCTACACCTTC	CASSAFGTPDGYTF
TRBD1	TRBV10-1	TRBJ2-1	NA	TGCGCCAGCAGTTTAGCCCGGACAGGGGGTAACAATGAGCAGTTCTTC	CASSLARTGGNNEQFF
TRBD2	TRBV7-2	TRBJ2-3	many	TGTGCCAGCAGCTTACTAGCGGGGACGGTAGATACGCAGTATTTT	CASSLLAGTVDTQYF
NA	TRBV27	TRBJ1-1	NA	TGTGCCAGCAGTCCGGGACACTCAATTTCGACCGTAGAAGCTTTCTTT	CASSPGHSISTVEAFF